This TCR beta chain was profiled in a study of blood T cell repertoires in COVID-19. Across the whole study: From T cells, B-cell-depleted T cells, or PBMCs came the material, which was cDNA or gDNA.

TCRdb keeps only in-frame clones here, not all; method: immunoSEQ multiplex PCR. The sample lists 98,000 or so clones; about nine tenths were seen once. Source material: peripheral blood. The TCR originated in a human donor in a cohort sampled during active COVID-19.

The CDR3 DNA sequence: TGTGCCAGCAGTTTCGCGGTAGCGGGGGCAAATCAGCCCCAGCATTTT. Its protein product is CASSFAVAGANQPQHF. The chain employs TRBV28 and TRBJ1-5, with a tentative D call TRBD1 (6 bases). V shed 3 bases and J shed 4 bases, with 16 bases lying between them. The CDR3 spans 16 residues. Germline lookup yields CDR1 MDHEN and CDR2 SYDVKM.